Following are 29 T cell receptor beta chains from one sample sequenced in a study of CXCR3-negative and CXCR3-positive naive CD8 T cells. Findings of the study overall: The study found more hydrophobic TRB CDR3s in CXCR3-positive naive cells than in CXCR3-negative naive cells.

Preparation of TRB cDNA libraries relied on 5' RACE carrying UMI labels. From its re-call of the 5' RACE reads, TCRdb lists each CDR3 protein once, without DNA. The listing contains roughly 110,000 distinct CDR3 sequences. These receptors are not linked to any known antigen. Sample: naive CXCR3+ CD8+ T cells from blood. The subset denotes: CD45RO-CCR7+CD27+CD95- naive CD8+ T cells expressing CXCR3 (TNR3+). Receptors were obtained from a human donor in good health. Some clones in this sample may be carry-over from other donors' samples.

The rearrangement uses TRBV28 and TRBJ2-1; TCRdb proposes TRBD2, but this gene call is untestable without DNA. The germline CDR1 and CDR2 sequences are MDHEN and SYDVKM. There are 13 residues in the CDR3. The CDR3 loop reads CASSLAGVYEQFF.

The chain has TRBV7-9 and TRBJ1-5. The CDR3 consists of 17 residues. CDR1 is SEHNR, CDR2 FQNEAQ, per germline (reference sequence). CDR3: CASSLFERVLGNQPQHF.

The V call is TRBV30, the J call TRBJ2-7; absent DNA, TCRdb's TRBD1 call cannot be checked. The CDR3 extends over 11 amino acids. The germline V gene has CDR1 GTSNPN and CDR2 SVGIG (reference sequence). CDR3 protein: CAWNRGSEQYF.

The chain joins TRBV20-1 to TRBJ1-5; TCRdb selects TRBD1, and the lack of DNA leaves this call unchecked. The CDR3 runs 15 residues. The germline CDR1 and CDR2 sequences are DFQATT and SNEGSKA (reference sequence). The CDR3 sequence is CSARDEDWGNQPQHF.

The gene calls are TRBV7-3 and TRBJ2-1. Germline values: CDR1 SGHTA, CDR2 FQGTGA. The CDR3 runs 15 residues. The CDR3 sequence is CASSLTGGSYNEQFF.

The chain carries TRBV15 and TRBJ2-3; TCRdb outputs TRBD1, but without DNA this stays unchecked. The CDR3 length is 14 residues. Germline-derived CDR1 and CDR2 are LNHNV and YYDKDF (reference sequence). The CDR3 reads CATSGTLITDTQYF.

The genes are TRBV29-1 and TRBJ2-3; TCRdb's D gene call, TRBD2, goes unchecked for lack of DNA. The germline CDR1 and CDR2 sequences are SQVTM and ANQGSEA. The CDR3 loop spans 16 amino acids. The CDR3: CSVEPALAGDTDTQYF.

V gene TRBV7-3 combines with J gene TRBJ2-1; TCRdb names TRBD2, which stays unverified in the absence of DNA. The CDR3 contains 16 residues. Germline V gene data show CDR1 as SGHTA and CDR2 as FQGTGA. The CDR3 reads CASSFHGSGSWDEQFF.

The chain uses TRBV6-2 or TRBV6-3 and TRBJ2-1. The length of the CDR3 is 15 residues. The germline V gene has CDR1 MNHEY and CDR2 SVGEGT. The CDR3 protein is CASSLGRWLGNEQFF.

The chain has TRBV28 and TRBJ2-7; TCRdb's assignment of TRBD1 cannot be checked, as there is no DNA. In germline, CDR1 is MDHEN, CDR2 SYDVKM. This CDR3 has 14 residues. The CDR3 reads CASNLRDRGYEQYF. Based on the CDR3 plus reference TRBV28 and TRBJ2-7, the full variable domain is DVKVTQSSRYLVKRTGEKVFLECVQDMDHENMFWYRQDPGLGLRLIYFSYDVKMKEKGDIPEGYSVSREKKERFSLILESASTNQTSMYLCASNLRDRGYEQYFGPGTRLTVT.

The gene calls are TRBV10-2 and TRBJ1-5. Germline CDR1 and CDR2: WSHSY and SAAADI. CDR3 length: 14 amino acids. The CDR3 region is CASSEWQYNQPQHF.

The CDR3 sequence: CASNPGLASDTSYNEQFF. The chain joins TRBV10-2 to TRBJ2-1; TCRdb designates TRBD2, a call that cannot be tested without DNA. Germline V gene data show CDR1 as WSHSY and CDR2 as SAAADI. The CDR3 contains 18 residues.

The genes are TRBV28 and TRBJ1-1; TCRdb outputs TRBD1, but without DNA this stays unchecked. The CDR3 totals 15 residues. Germline V gene sequence: CDR1 MDHEN, CDR2 SYDVKM. The CDR3 spells CASSWGQGMNTEAFF.

The gene calls are TRBV29-1 and TRBJ2-1; TCRdb's D call, TRBD1, is unchecked because there is no DNA. The V gene's germline CDR1 is SQVTM and CDR2 ANQGSEA. The CDR3 runs 13 residues. Here the CDR3 reads CSARGGSYNEQLF.

V and J are TRBV24-1 and TRBJ2-1; the D gene TCRdb calls, TRBD1, cannot be checked with no DNA. This CDR3 region has 19 residues. Looked up from germline, CDR1 is KGHDR and CDR2 is SFDVKD. The CDR3 is CATSDSTGSNPSSCNEQFF.

This sequence joins TRBV7-9 and TRBJ2-7; TCRdb's D call of TRBD1 is untestable without DNA. CDR1 is SEHNR, CDR2 FQNEAQ, per germline (reference sequence). This CDR3 has 13 amino acids. The CDR3 sequence: CASNQQGWDEQYF.

The chain joins TRBV11-2 to TRBJ2-2; the TRBD1 assignment by TCRdb is unverifiable without DNA. The germline V gene has CDR1 SGHAT and CDR2 FQNNGV. The CDR3 is 15 residues long. This chain's CDR3 is CASSLVGGQAGELFF.

This rearrangement joins TRBV11-2 to TRBJ1-4; TCRdb's assignment of TRBD1 cannot be checked, as there is no DNA. The CDR3 runs 14 residues. The V gene's germline CDR1 is SGHAT and CDR2 FQNNGV. Here the CDR3 reads CASSPTGGGEKLFF.

The chain uses TRBV4-1 and TRBJ2-3; TCRdb calls TRBD1, which cannot be checked without DNA. There are 15 residues in the CDR3. The germline gives CDR1 MGHRA, CDR2 YSYEKL. This CDR3 is CASSQIPGNTDTQYF.

This rearrangement joins TRBV29-1 to TRBJ2-7; TCRdb calls TRBD1, which cannot be checked without DNA. The CDR3 runs to 19 residues. Looked up from germline, CDR1 is SQVTM and CDR2 is ANQGSEA. The CDR3 region is CSVELARGSSTLGVYEQYF.

The chain employs TRBV14 and TRBJ2-5; TCRdb picks TRBD1, but there is no DNA to check that call. This CDR3 has 15 residues. Germline CDR1 reads SGHDN; CDR2 reads FVKESK. The CDR3 loop reads CASSQDTVGQETQYF.

CDR3 region: CASSQDGQGGYEQYF. V gene TRBV5-6 combines with J gene TRBJ2-7; as DNA is missing, the TRBD1 call by TCRdb cannot be tested. Per the germline V gene, CDR1 is SGHDT and CDR2 is YYEEEE. CDR3 size: 15 residues.

The chain is built from TRBV5-1 and TRBJ1-1. From germline, CDR1 is SGHRS and CDR2 YFSETQ. The CDR3 consists of 12 residues. The CDR3 protein is CASSLEGGEAFF.

The rearrangement links TRBV10-2 to TRBJ1-2. This CDR3 is built from 11 residues. Looked up from germline, CDR1 is WSHSY and CDR2 is SAAADI. The chain's CDR3 is CASRGTYGYTF.

The chain is built from TRBV9 and TRBJ2-1; TCRdb's assignment of TRBD1 cannot be checked, as there is no DNA. CDR1 and CDR2 from the germline V gene are SGDLS and YYNGEE. There are 16 residues in the CDR3. This chain's CDR3 is CASSVGGSIVYNEQFF.

This sequence joins TRBV7-8 and TRBJ2-7; absent DNA, TCRdb's TRBD1 call cannot be checked. This CDR3 spans 15 amino acids. Germline V CDR1 and CDR2: SGHVS, FQNEAQ. Here the CDR3 reads CASSLVPGKIHEQYF.

CDR3 amino acids: CASSFLQASEQYF. This chain connects TRBV7-6 to TRBJ2-7. This CDR3 has 13 residues. Per germline, CDR1 SGHVS and CDR2 FNYEAQ.

The chain couples TRBV25-1 to TRBJ1-1. CDR1 MGHDK and CDR2 SYGVNS come from the germline V gene. The CDR3 sequence is 13 residues long. CDR3 in amino acids: CASMRGMNTEAFF.

J is TRBJ1-1 and V is TRBV29-1. Germline CDR1 SQVTM, CDR2 ANQGSEA. This CDR3 is 15 amino acids long. The CDR3 protein is CSVEGPQSMNTEAFF.